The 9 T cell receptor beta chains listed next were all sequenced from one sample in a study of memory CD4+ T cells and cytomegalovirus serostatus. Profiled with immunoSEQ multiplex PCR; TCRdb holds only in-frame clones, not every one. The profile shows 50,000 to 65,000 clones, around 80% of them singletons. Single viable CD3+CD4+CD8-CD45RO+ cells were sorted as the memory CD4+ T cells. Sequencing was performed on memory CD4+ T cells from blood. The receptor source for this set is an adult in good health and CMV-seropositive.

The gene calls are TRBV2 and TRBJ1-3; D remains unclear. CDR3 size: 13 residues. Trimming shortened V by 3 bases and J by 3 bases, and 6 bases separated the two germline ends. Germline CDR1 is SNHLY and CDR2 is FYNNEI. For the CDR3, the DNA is TGTGCCAGCAGTGAGGAATTTGGAAACACCATATATTTT. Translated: CASSEEFGNTIYF.

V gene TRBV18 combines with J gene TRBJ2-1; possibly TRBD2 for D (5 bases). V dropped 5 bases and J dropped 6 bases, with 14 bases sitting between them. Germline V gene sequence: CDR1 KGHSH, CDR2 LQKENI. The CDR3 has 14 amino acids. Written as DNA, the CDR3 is TGTGCCAGCTCATCGGGGATTGCACCCAATGAGCAGTTCTTC. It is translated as CASSSGIAPNEQFF.

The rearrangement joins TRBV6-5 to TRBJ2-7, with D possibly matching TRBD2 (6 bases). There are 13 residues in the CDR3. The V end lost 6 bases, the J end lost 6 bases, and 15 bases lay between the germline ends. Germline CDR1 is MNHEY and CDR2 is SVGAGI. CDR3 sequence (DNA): TGTGCCAGCAGGGCCGGGAGCCCCCCCGAGCAGTACTTC. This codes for CASRAGSPPEQYF.

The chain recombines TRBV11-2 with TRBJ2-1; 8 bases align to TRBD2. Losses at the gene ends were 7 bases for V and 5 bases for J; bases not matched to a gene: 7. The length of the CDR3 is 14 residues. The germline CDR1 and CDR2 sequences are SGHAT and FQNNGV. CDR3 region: CASTILADNNEQFF. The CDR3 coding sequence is TGTGCCAGCACCATACTAGCGGACAACAATGAGCAGTTCTTC.

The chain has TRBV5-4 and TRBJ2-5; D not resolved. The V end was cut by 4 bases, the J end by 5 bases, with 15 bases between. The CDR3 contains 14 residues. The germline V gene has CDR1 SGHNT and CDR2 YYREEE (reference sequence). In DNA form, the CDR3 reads TGTGCCAGCAGCCAAGGAAGGGTTGGCGAGACCCAGTACTTC. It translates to CASSQGRVGETQYF.

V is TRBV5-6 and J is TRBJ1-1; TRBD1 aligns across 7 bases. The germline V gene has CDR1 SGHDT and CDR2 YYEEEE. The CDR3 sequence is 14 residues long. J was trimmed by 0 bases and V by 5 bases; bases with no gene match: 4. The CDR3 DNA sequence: TGTGCCAGCAGTATGGGACAGCTGAACACTGAAGCTTTCTTT. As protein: CASSMGQLNTEAFF.

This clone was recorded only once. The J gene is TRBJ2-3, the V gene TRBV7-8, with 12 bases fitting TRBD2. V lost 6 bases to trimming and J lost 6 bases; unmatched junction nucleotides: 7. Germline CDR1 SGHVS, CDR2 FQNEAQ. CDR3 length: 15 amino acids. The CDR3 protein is CASRRLAGGPDTQYF. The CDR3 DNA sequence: TGTGCCAGCAGACGTCTAGCGGGAGGGCCGGATACGCAGTATTTT.

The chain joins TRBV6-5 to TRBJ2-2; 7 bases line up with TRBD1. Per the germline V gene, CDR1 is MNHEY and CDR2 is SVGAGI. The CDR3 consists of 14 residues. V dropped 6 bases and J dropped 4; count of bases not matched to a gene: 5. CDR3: CASRAGTATGELFF. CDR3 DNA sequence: TGTGCCAGCAGGGCAGGGACAGCCACCGGGGAGCTGTTTTTT.

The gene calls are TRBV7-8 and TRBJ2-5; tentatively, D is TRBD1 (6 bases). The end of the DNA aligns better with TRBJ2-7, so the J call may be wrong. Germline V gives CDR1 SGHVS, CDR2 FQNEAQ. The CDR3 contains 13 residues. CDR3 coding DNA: TGTGCCAGCAGCTCGTACAGGGTCCACGAGCAGTACTTC. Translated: CASSSYRVHEQYF.